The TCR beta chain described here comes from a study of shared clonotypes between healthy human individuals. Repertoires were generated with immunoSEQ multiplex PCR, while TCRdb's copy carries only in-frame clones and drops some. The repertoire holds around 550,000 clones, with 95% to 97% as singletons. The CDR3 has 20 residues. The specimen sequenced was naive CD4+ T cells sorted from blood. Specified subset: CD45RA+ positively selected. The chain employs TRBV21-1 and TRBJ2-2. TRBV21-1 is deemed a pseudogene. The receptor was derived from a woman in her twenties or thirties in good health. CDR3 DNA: TGTGCCAGCAGCAAAGTTGATGCTGTTACCGGCGCCTTTCGCTCCGGGGAGCTGTTTTTT. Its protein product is CASSKVDAVTGAFRSGELFF.